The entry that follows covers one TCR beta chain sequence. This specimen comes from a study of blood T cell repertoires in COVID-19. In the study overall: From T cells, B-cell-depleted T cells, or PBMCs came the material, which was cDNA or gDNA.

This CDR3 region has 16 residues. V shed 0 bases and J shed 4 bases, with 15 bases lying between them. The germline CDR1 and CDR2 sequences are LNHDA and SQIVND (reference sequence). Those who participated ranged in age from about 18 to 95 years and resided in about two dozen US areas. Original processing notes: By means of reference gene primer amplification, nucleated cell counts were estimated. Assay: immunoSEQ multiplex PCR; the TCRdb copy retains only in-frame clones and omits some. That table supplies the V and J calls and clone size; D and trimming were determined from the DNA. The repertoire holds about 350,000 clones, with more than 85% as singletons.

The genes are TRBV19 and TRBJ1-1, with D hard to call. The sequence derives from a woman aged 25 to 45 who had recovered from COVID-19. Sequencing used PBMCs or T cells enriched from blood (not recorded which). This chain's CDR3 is CASSIDPAVWLTEAFF. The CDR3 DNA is TGTGCCAGTAGTATAGATCCCGCCGTTTGGCTCACTGAAGCTTTCTTT.